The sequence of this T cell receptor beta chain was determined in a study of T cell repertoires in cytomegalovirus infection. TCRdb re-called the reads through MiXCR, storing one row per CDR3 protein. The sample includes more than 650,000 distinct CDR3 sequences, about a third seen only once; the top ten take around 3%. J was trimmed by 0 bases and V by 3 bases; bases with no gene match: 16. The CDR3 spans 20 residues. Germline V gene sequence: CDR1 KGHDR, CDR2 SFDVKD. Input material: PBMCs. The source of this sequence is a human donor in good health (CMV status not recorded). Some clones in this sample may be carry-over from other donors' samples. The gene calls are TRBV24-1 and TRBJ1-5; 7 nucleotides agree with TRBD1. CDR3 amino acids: CATSDGRDRDSTYSNQPQHF. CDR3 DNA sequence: TGTGCCACCAGTGATGGCAGAGACAGGGACTCGACTTATAGCAATCAGCCCCAGCATTTT.